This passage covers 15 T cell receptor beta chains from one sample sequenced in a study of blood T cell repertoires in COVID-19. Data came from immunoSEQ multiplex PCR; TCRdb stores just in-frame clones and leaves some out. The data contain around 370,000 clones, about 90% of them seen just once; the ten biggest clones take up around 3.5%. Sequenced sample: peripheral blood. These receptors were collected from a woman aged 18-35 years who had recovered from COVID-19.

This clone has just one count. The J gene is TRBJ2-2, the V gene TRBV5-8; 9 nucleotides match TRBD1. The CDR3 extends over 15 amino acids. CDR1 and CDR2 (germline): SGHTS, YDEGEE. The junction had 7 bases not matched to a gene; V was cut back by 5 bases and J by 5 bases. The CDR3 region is CASSFWTGETGELFF. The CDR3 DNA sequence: TGTGCCAGCAGTTTTTGGACAGGGGAAACCGGGGAGCTGTTTTTT.

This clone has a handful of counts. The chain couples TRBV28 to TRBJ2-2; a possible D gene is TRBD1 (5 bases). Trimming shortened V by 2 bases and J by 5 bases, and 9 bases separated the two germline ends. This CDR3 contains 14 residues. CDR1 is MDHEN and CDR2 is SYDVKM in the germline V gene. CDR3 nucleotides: TGTGCCAGCAGTTTACCAGGGCGGACCGGGGAGCTGTTTTTT. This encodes CASSLPGRTGELFF.

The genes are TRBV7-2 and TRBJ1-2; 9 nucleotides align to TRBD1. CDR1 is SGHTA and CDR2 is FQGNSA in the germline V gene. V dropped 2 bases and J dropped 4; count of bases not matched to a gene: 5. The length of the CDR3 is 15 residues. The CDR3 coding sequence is TGTGCCAGCAGCTTACCGGGACAGGGCGTCTATGGCTACACCTTC. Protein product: CASSLPGQGVYGYTF.

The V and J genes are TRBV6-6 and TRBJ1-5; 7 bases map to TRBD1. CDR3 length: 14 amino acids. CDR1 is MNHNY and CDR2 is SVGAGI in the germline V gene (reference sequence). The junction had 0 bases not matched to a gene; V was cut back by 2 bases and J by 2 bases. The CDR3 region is CASSYGTGNQPQHF. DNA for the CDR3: TGTGCCAGCAGTTACGGGACAGGCAATCAGCCCCAGCATTTT.

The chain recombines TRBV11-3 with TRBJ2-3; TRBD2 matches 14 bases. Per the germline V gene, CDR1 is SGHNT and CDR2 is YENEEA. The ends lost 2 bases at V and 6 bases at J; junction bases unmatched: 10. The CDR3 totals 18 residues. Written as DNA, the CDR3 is TGTGCCAGCAGCTTAAGGCCTGGACTAGCGGGAGGCAGCGATACGCAGTATTTT. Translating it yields CASSLRPGLAGGSDTQYF.

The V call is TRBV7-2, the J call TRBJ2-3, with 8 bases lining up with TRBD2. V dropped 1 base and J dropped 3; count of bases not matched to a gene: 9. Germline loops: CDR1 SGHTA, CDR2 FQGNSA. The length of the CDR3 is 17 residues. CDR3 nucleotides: TGTGCCAGCAGCTTAGTGCCTAGCGGGTGGGGGACAGATACGCAGTATTTT. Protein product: CASSLVPSGWGTDTQYF.

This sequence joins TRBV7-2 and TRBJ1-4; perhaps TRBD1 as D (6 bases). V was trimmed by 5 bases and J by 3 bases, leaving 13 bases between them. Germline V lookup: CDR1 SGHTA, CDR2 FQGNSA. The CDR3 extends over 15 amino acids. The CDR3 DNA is TGTGCCAGCAGCGTAAACAGGGCGGCTAATGAAAAACTGTTTTTT. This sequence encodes CASSVNRAANEKLFF.

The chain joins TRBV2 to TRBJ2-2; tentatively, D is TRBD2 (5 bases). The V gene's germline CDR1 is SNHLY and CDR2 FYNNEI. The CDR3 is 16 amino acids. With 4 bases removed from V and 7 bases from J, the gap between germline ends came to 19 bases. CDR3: CASSGVGLGRGGELFF. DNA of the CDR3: TGTGCCAGCAGTGGGGTCGGGCTTGGTCGGGGCGGGGAGCTGTTTTTT. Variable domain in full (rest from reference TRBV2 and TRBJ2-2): EPEVTQTPSHQVTQMGQEVILRCVPISNHLYFYWYRQILGQKVEFLVSFYNNEISEKSEIFDDQFSVERPDGSNFTLKIRSTKLEDSAMYFCASSGVGLGRGGELFFGEGSRLTVL.

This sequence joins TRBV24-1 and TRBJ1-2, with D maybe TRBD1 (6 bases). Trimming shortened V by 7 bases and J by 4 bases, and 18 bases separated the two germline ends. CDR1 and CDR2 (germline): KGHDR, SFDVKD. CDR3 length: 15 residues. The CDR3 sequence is CATSGTGTSSYGYTF. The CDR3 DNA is TGTGCCACCAGCGGCACAGGGACCTCAAGCTATGGCTACACCTTC.

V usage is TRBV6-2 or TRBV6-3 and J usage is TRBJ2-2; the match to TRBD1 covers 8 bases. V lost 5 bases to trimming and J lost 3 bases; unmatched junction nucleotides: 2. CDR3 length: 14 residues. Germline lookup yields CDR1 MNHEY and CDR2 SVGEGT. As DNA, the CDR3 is TGTGCCAGCAGTGACAGGGGATACACCGGGGAGCTGTTTTTT. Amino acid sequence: CASSDRGYTGELFF.

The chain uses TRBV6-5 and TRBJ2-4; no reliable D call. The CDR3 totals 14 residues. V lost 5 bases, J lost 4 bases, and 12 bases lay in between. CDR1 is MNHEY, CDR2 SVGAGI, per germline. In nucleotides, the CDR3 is TGTGCCAGCAGTCGAACCGACACTAAAAACATTCAGTACTTC. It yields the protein CASSRTDTKNIQYF.

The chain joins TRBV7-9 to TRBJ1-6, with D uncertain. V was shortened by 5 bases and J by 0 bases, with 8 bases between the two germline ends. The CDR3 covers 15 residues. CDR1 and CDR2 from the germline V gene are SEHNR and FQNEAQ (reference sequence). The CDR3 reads CASSHSSSYNSPLHF. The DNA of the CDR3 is TGTGCCAGCAGCCACAGTAGCTCCTATAATTCACCCCTCCACTTT.

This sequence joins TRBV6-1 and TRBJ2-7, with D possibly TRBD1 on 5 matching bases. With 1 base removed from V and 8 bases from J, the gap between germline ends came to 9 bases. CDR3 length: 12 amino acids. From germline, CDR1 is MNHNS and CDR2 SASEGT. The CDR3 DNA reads TGTGCCAGCAGTGAAGGGGGCGGACAGCAGTACGTC. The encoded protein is CASSEGGGQQYV.

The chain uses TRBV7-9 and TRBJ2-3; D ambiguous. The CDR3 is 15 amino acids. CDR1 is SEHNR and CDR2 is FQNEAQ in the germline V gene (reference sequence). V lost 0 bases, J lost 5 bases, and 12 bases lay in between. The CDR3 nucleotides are TGTGCCAGCAGCTTAGCTACTGCACTATTAGATACGCAGTATTTT. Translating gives CASSLATALLDTQYF.

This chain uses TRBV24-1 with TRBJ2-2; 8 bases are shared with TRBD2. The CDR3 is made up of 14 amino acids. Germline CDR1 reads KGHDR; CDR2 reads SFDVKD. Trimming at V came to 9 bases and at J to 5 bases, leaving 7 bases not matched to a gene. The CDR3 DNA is TGTGCCACCCGCGGGAGGCCGGGGACCGGGGAGCTGTTTTTT. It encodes CATRGRPGTGELFF.